This T cell receptor beta chain was identified during a study of CD8 T cells in Susac syndrome. CDR3 size: 17 residues. Losses at the gene ends were 4 bases for V and 0 bases for J; bases not matched to a gene: 10. From germline, CDR1 is MGHRA and CDR2 YSYEKL. Random hexamers were used to reverse transcribe an amount of roughly 0.5 to 1 ug RNA. In TCRdb, the immunoSEQ multiplex PCR reads were re-called with MiXCR into one record per CDR3 protein. Of 400,000 to 550,000 distinct CDR3 sequences listed, about 85% were seen once; the top ten hold approximately 0.12%. TCR beta sequences were obtained from blood CD8+ and CD4+ T cells.

The rearrangement joins TRBV4-1 to TRBJ2-7, with TRBD2 matching 9 bases. The sample was CD8+ T cells from PBMCs. This TCR derives from a human donor with multiple sclerosis. The CDR3 region is CASSRPSGSGGSYEQYF. The CDR3 DNA is TGCGCCAGCAGCCGACCCTCGGGTAGCGGGGGCTCCTACGAGCAGTACTTC.